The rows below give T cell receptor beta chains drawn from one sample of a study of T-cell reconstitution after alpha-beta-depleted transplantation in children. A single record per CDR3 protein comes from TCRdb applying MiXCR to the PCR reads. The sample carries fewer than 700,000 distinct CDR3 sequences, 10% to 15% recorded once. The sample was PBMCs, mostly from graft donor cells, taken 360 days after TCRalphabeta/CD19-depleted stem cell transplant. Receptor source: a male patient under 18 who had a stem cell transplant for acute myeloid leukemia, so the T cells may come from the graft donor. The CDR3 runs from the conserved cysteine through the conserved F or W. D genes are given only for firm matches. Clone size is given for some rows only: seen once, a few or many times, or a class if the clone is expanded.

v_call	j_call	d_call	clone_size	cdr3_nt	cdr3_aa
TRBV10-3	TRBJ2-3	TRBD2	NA	TGTGCCATCAGTGAGGGAGCGGGAGTGAAAGATACGCAGTATTTT	CAISEGAGVKDTQYF
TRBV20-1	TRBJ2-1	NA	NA	TGCAGTGCTAGAGATCTGTACTTAGGTGCAAGCTTC	CSARDLYLGASF
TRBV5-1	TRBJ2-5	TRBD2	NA	TGCGCCAGCAGCTTGGAGATTAGCGGGAGGGAGACCCAGTACTTC	CASSLEISGRETQYF
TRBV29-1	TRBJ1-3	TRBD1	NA	TGCAGCGTTGAGCCCCGGGACAGGGCTGGAAACACCATATATTTT	CSVEPRDRAGNTIYF
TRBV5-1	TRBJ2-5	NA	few	TGCGCCAGCAGCTGGGCAGGGCAGAGGCAAGAGACCCAGTACTTC	CASSWAGQRQETQYF
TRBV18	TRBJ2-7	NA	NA	TGTGCCAGCTCAAACCTGGGTCGGGGCACCTACCTCTCCTACGAGCAGTACTTC	CASSNLGRGTYLSYEQYF
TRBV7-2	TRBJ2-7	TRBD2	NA	TGTGCCAGCACCTTGGGACTAGCGTATTACGAGCAGTACTTC	CASTLGLAYYEQYF
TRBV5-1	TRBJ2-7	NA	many	TGCGCCAGCAGCTTGGAGGGCGATCCCCGCGAGCAGTACTTC	CASSLEGDPREQYF
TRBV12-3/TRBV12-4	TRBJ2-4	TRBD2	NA	TGTGCCAGCAGGCGGACTAGCGTTAATGCCCCATACTTC	CASRRTSVNAPYF
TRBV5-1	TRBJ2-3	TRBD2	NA	TGCGCCAGCAGACTAGCGGGAGTGGGTACAGATACGCAGTATTTT	CASRLAGVGTDTQYF
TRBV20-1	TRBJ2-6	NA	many	TGCAGTGCTAGTACAGCCTCTGGGGCCAACGTCCTGACTTTC	CSASTASGANVLTF
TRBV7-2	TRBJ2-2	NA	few	TGTGCCAGCAGCTTAGTGCGCAGGGGAAGGACCGGGGAGCTGTTTTTT	CASSLVRRGRTGELFF
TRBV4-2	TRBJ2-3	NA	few	TGTGCCAGCAGCCAAGACCTACGGATTTCCACAGATACGCAGTATTTT	CASSQDLRISTDTQYF
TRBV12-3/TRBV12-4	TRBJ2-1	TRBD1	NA	TGTGCCAGCAGTTTCAGGGGGCAGTACAATGAGCAGTTCTTC	CASSFRGQYNEQFF
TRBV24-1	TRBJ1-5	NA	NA	TGTGCCACCAGTTCAGGGAATCAGCCCCAGCATTTT	CATSSGNQPQHF
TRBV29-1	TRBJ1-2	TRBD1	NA	TGCAGCGTTGCCGGGACAGGGGGTTGGAGCTATGGCTACACCTTC	CSVAGTGGWSYGYTF
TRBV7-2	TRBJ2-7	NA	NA	TGTGCCAGCAGCTTAAGCCCAGCGCTCGGCGGGCAGTACTTC	CASSLSPALGGQYF
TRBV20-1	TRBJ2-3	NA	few	TGCAGTGCTAGAAAAGCGGGTAGCACAGATACGCAGTATTTT	CSARKAGSTDTQYF
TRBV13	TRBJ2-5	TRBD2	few	TGTGCCAGCAGCTTAGCCCAGACTAGCGGGAGGGTGATCGCAGAGACCCAGTACTTC	CASSLAQTSGRVIAETQYF
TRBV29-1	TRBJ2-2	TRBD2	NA	TGCAGCGTTGTAAGCGGGGAGCACGGGGAGCTGTTTTTT	CSVVSGEHGELFF
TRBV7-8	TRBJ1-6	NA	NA	TGTGCCAGCAGCCCGCACAGGGAGGACAATTCACCCCTCCACTTT	CASSPHREDNSPLHF
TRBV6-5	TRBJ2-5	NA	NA	TGTGCCAGCAGTTTGTGGGCAGCCCAAACCCAAGAGACCCAGTACTTC	CASSLWAAQTQETQYF
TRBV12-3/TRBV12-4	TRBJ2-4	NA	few	TGTGCCAGCAGGATGGATGTAAACATTCAGTACTTC	CASRMDVNIQYF
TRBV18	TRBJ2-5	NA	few	TGTGCCAGCTCACCCCGTTCGGGCCAAGAGACCCAGTACTTC	CASSPRSGQETQYF
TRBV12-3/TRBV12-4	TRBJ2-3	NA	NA	TGTGCCAGCACCCTCTACCGGGTCGGAACAGATACGCAGTATTTT	CASTLYRVGTDTQYF
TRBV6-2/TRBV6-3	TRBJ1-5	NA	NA	TGTGCCAGCAGTTACTTCCGGGGGGATCAGCCCCAGCATTTT	CASSYFRGDQPQHF
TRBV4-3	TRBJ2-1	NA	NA	TGCGCCAGCAGCCACCGATTCACCGGGACTGCTGACAATGAGCAGTTCTTC	CASSHRFTGTADNEQFF
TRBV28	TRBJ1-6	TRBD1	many	TGTGCCGGAAAGACAGGGGGCATCTATAATTCACCCCTCCACTTT	CAGKTGGIYNSPLHF
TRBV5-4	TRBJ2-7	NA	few	TGTGCCAGCAGCCCCAATCCTAGAATTATGGGCTACGAGCAGTACTTC	CASSPNPRIMGYEQYF
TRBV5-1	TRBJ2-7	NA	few	TGCGCCAGCAGCTTGGCCGAAGGACCCCCCTACGAGCAGTACTTC	CASSLAEGPPYEQYF
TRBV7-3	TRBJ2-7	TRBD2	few	TGTGCCAGCAGCTTAAACGTGGCACCCCAAAGACTAGCGGGATCACGACGATACGAGCAGTACTTC	CASSLNVAPQRLAGSRRYEQYF
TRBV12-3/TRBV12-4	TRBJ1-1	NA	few	TGTGCCAGCAGCCGAAATCAGGGGTCTGAAGCTTTCTTT	CASSRNQGSEAFF
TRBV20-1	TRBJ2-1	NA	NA	TGCAGTGTTCCTAAGGGGGGAGGAACAGTTGAGCAGTTCTTC	CSVPKGGGTVEQFF
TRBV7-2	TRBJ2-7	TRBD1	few	TGTGCCAGCAGCTCAGGACAGGGGCTCTGGTACGAGCAGTACTTC	CASSSGQGLWYEQYF
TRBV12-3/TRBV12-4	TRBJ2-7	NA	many	TGTGCCAGCAGTCTGGGTAGAGCCGAGCAGTACTTC	CASSLGRAEQYF
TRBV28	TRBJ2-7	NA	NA	TGTGCCAGCAGTCCCCCGGGGGCCTACAGGGCCCACGAGCAGTACTTC	CASSPPGAYRAHEQYF
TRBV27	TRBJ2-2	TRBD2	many	TGTGCCAGCAGTGAGACTGGTACTAGCGGGACCACCGGGGAGCTGTTTTTT	CASSETGTSGTTGELFF
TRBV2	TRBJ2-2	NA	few	TGTGCCAGCAAGGTGGGAGTCATTGCCGGGGAGCTGTTTTTT	CASKVGVIAGELFF
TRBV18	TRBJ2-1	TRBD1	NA	TGTGACAGCTCATTCGGGACAGTCTCCTACAATGAGCAGTTCTTC	CDSSFGTVSYNEQFF
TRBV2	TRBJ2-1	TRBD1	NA	TGTGCCAGCAAAGGGACAGGGGTCGATGAGCAGTTCTTC	CASKGTGVDEQFF
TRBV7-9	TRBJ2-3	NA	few	TGTGCCAGCAGCTTACAGGGAGGAGTCACAGATACGCAGTATTTT	CASSLQGGVTDTQYF
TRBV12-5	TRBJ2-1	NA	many	TGTGCTAGTGGTTTGCGTGATGAGCAGTTCTTC	CASGLRDEQFF
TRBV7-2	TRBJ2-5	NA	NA	TGTGCCAGCAGCCCCACAGGTGGGGGCCAAGAGACCCAGTACTTC	CASSPTGGGQETQYF
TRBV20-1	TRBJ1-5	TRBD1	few	TGCAGTGCTAGGCAGGGGGCATTAAGCAATCAGCCCCAGCATTTT	CSARQGALSNQPQHF
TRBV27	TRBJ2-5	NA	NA	TGTGCCAGCAGTTTGGGACGAGCCTCAGAGACCCAGTACTTC	CASSLGRASETQYF
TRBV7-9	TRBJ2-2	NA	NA	TGTGCCAGCAGTGTGATTGCCGGGGAGCTGTTTTTT	CASSVIAGELFF
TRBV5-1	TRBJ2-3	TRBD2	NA	TGCGCCAGCAGCTGGGGACTAGCGGGAAACACAGATACGCAGTATTTT	CASSWGLAGNTDTQYF
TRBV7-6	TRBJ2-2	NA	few	TGTGCCAGCAGCTTCTTTTATGGGAGGAACACCGGGGAGCTGTTTTTT	CASSFFYGRNTGELFF
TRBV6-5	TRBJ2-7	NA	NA	TGTGCCAGCAGTTACTCGACAAGAAGGCGCGAGCAGTACTTC	CASSYSTRRREQYF